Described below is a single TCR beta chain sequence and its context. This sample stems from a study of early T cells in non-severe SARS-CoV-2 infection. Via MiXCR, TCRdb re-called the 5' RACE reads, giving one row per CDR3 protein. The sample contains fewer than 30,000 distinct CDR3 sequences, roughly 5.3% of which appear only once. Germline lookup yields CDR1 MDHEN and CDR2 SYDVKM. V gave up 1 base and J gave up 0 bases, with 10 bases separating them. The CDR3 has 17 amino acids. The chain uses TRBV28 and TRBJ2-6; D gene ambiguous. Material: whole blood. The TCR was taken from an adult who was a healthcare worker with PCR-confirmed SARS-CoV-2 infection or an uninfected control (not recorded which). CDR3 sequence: CASSLYRDTSGANVLTF. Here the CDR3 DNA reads TGTGCCAGCAGTTTATATAGGGATACCTCTGGGGCCAACGTCCTGACTTTC.